This passage covers 18 T cell receptor beta chains from one sample sequenced in a study of T-cell reconstitution after alpha-beta-depleted transplantation in children. Using unique molecular identifiers, the investigators prepared the TCRbeta library. A single record per CDR3 protein comes from TCRdb applying MiXCR to the PCR reads. This table has some 150,000 distinct CDR3 sequences, about 9% appearing once. The sample here was PBMCs, mostly from graft donor cells, taken 180 days after TCRalphabeta/CD19-depleted stem cell transplant. All receptors derive from a female patient aged 2-9 years who had a stem cell transplant for congenital amegakaryocytic thrombocytopenia, so the T cells may come from the graft donor.

This clonotype was picked up many times. CDR3 in amino acids: CATSGGRNNQPQHF. In DNA, the CDR3 is TGTGCCACCAGCGGGGGGAGAAACAATCAGCCCCAGCATTTT. The chain links TRBV15 to TRBJ1-5; possibly TRBD1 for D (5 bases). The CDR3 length is 14 residues. Trimming shortened V by 5 bases and J by 3 bases, and 11 bases separated the two germline ends. The germline V gene has CDR1 LNHNV and CDR2 YYDKDF (reference sequence).

This clonotype has ten or more counts. The chain joins TRBV9 to TRBJ1-2; D call uncertain. V was pared by 0 bases and J by 8 bases, with 14 bases between. Germline-derived CDR1 and CDR2 are SGDLS and YYNGEE. CDR3 length: 14 amino acids. This chain's CDR3 is CASSVGPAGWGYTF. CDR3 DNA: TGTGCCAGCAGCGTAGGGCCAGCCGGATGGGGCTACACCTTC.

This clonotype was detected many times. The rearrangement uses TRBV28 and TRBJ2-7; D gene ambiguous. The CDR3 is 15 amino acids. V was cut by 5 bases and J by 3 bases, with 17 bases left in between. Germline CDR1 and CDR2: MDHEN and SYDVKM. The CDR3 here is CASSTLDFLSYEQYF. The CDR3 DNA reads TGTGCCAGCAGTACCCTCGACTTTCTTAGCTACGAGCAGTACTTC.

This clonotype occurred a few times. The CDR3 protein is CASSLNGYYEQYF. The CDR3 nucleotides read TGTGCCAGCAGCCTCAACGGGTACTACGAGCAGTACTTC. The rearrangement uses TRBV3-1 and TRBJ2-7; unclear D gene. V was trimmed by 4 bases and J by 3 bases, leaving 10 bases between them. Germline CDR1 is LGHDT and CDR2 is YNNKEL (reference sequence). CDR3 length: 13 amino acids.

V usage is TRBV20-1 and J usage is TRBJ2-5; 9 bases match TRBD2. The CDR3 covers 13 residues. Germline CDR1 reads DFQATT; CDR2 reads SNEGSKA (reference sequence). The CDR3 reads CSPGGGAEETQYF. CDR3 bases: TGCAGCCCCGGCGGGGGGGCGGAAGAGACCCAGTACTTC.

V gene TRBV21-1 combines with J gene TRBJ2-7; the listed D gene, TRBD1, was not tested against the DNA. TRBV21-1 is classified as a pseudogene. The CDR3 is 17 amino acids. The CDR3 coding sequence is TGTGCCAGCAGCAAATCTAGGCCGGGACAGGGATCCTACGAGCAGTACTTC. Its translation: CASSKSRPGQGSYEQYF.

This clonotype was detected ten times or more. V and J are TRBV5-1 and TRBJ2-1, with TRBD2 matching over 11 bases. From germline, CDR1 is SGHRS and CDR2 YFSETQ. CDR3 length: 15 amino acids. J lost 6 bases, V lost 7 bases, and 9 bases had no gene match. DNA of the CDR3: TGCGCCAGCGGCCCATTAGCGGGAGGGACCAATGAGCAGTTCTTC. Residues: CASGPLAGGTNEQFF.

This clonotype was picked up many times. The chain joins TRBV15 to TRBJ2-7, with 9 bases aligning to TRBD2. Unmatched junction bases numbered 5, after V lost 0 bases and J lost 2 bases. The CDR3 length is 16 residues. Germline V gene data show CDR1 as LNHNV and CDR2 as YYDKDF (reference sequence). CDR3 in DNA: TGTGCCACCAGCAGAGATAGGGCTAGCGGGACCTACGAGCAGTACTTC. This sequence encodes CATSRDRASGTYEQYF.

This clonotype was seen repeatedly, ten times or more. V and J are TRBV7-8 and TRBJ2-2; D is possibly TRBD1 (6 bases). Germline V gene data show CDR1 as SGHVS and CDR2 as FQNEAQ. Trimming took 6 bases from V and 4 from J, leaving 15 bases between them. The CDR3 is 15 amino acids. CDR3 in DNA: TGTGCCAGCAGACTTACCACAGGGCCCACCGGGGAGCTGTTTTTT. Amino acid sequence: CASRLTTGPTGELFF.

This clonotype was picked up one time. The V call is TRBV6-2 or TRBV6-3, the J call TRBJ2-1; no clear D. Trimming removed 4 bases from V and 0 bases from J, with 16 bases in between. CDR1 and CDR2 from the germline V gene are MNHEY and SVGEGT. This CDR3 spans 17 amino acids. The CDR3 region is CASSSPGGSSSYNEQFF. CDR3 nucleotide sequence: TGTGCCAGCAGTTCCCCGGGCGGATCAAGCTCCTACAATGAGCAGTTCTTC.

This clonotype was counted many times. V usage is TRBV30 and J usage is TRBJ2-7, with 7 nucleotides matching TRBD2. Germline V gene data show CDR1 as GTSNPN and CDR2 as SVGIG (reference sequence). The J segment lost 5 bases and the V segment lost 0 bases, leaving 7 bases of the junction unmatched. The CDR3 is 14 amino acids. CDR3 amino acids: CAWSVGGTIHEQYF. In DNA form, the CDR3 reads TGTGCCTGGAGTGTTGGTGGGACTATCCACGAGCAGTACTTC.

In this sample, this clonotype turned up many times. The chain links TRBV12-3 or TRBV12-4 to TRBJ1-2; D ambiguous. Trimming stripped 2 bases from V and 7 bases from J, with 5 bases between. The CDR3 runs 11 residues. CDR3 coding DNA: TGTGCCAGCAGTTTAAGGGCTGGCTACACCTTC. Protein: CASSLRAGYTF.

As concerns this clonotype: Given a much more abundant clone one base away, this may be a read error. This sequence joins TRBV24-1 and TRBJ1-5, with 10 bases that match TRBD1. V lost 4 bases to trimming and J lost 6 bases; unmatched junction nucleotides: 5. Germline values: CDR1 KGHDR, CDR2 SFDVKD. The CDR3 consists of 15 residues. In DNA, the CDR3 is TGTGCCACCAGTGACCCGACAGGGGGCAGTCAGCCCCAGCATTTT. Translation gives CATSDPTGGSQPQHF.

This rearrangement joins TRBV5-1 to TRBJ2-3; D is undetermined. The V end was cut by 5 bases, the J end by 2 bases, with 18 bases between. CDR3 length: 16 residues. From germline, CDR1 is SGHRS and CDR2 YFSETQ. The CDR3 region has the DNA TGCGCCAGCAGTTCTGAATCGGCTTGGGCCACAGATACGCAGTATTTT. This gives the protein CASSSESAWATDTQYF.

This clonotype has only a few counts. The chain has TRBV7-6 and TRBJ2-6; 7 nucleotides agree with TRBD2. Germline lookup yields CDR1 SGHVS and CDR2 FNYEAQ. The CDR3 totals 17 residues. Trimming took 5 bases from V and 0 from J; bases not matched to a gene: 7. The CDR3 DNA reads TGTGCCAGCAGCGCTCCCGGGAGGAACTCTGGGGCCAACGTCCTGACTTTC. Protein product: CASSAPGRNSGANVLTF.

This clonotype was seen many times. The rearrangement joins TRBV5-6 to TRBJ2-3; tentative D call: TRBD1 (5 bases). Trimming stripped 0 bases from V and 6 bases from J, with 14 bases between. The CDR3 spans 15 residues. Germline V lookup: CDR1 SGHDT, CDR2 YYEEEE. The DNA of the CDR3 is TGTGCCAGCAGCTTGGGTCGGACACTCGGGGATACGCAGTATTTT. Translated: CASSLGRTLGDTQYF.

This clonotype showed up many times. The genes are TRBV28 and TRBJ2-3; D gene uncertain. The length of the CDR3 is 16 residues. The V gene's germline CDR1 is MDHEN and CDR2 SYDVKM. Trimming took off 3 bases at V and 0 bases at J, with 13 bases between the two ends. The CDR3 protein is CASSFAGLQSTDTQYF. Here the CDR3 DNA reads TGTGCCAGCAGTTTTGCCGGCCTACAAAGCACAGATACGCAGTATTTT.

In its sample, this clonotype was seen a few times. The chain joins TRBV5-6 to TRBJ2-7; D possibly corresponds to TRBD1 (5 bases). The CDR3 consists of 16 residues. CDR1 and CDR2 from the germline V gene are SGHDT and YYEEEE. The V gene lost 0 bases and the J gene lost 4 bases, with 17 bases spanning the gap. CDR3 protein: CASSLGLGRRGYEQYF. DNA of the CDR3: TGTGCCAGCAGCTTGGGCCTGGGGCGGAGAGGATACGAGCAGTACTTC.